The clone carrying this T cell receptor (beta chain) rates as medium-sized (0.01 to 0.1%). Antigen unknown. Until they underwent thyroid surgery, no patient had received any treatment. Germline lookup yields CDR1 KGHSH and CDR2 LQKENI. CDR3 size: 13 residues. Trimming took 5 bases from V and 1 from J, leaving 8 bases between them. These data are taken from a study of metastatic and nonmetastatic thyroid tumors. General study findings and limits: Malignant thyroid tumors reportedly exceeded benign nodules significantly in TCR beta diversity, with the difference appearing in blood and tumor.

As handled by the study authors: In papillary thyroid cancer, a distant-metastasis classifier was built using CDR3 differences across clinicopathological groups. TCRdb re-called clones via MiXCR from the PCR reads. For this entry, the V and J calls and clone size follow TCRdb and not the study's own pipeline. The sample lists 9,500 to 15,000 clones, 25% to 40% occurring once. The sequence was obtained from a female donor with papillary thyroid cancer or a benign thyroid nodule (not recorded which). Some clones in this sample may be carry-over from other donors' samples. The sequencing input was tumor tissue. The rearrangement joins TRBV18 to TRBJ1-1; D remains unclear. This chain's CDR3 is CASSFQENTEAFF. DNA of the CDR3: TGTGCCAGCTCATTTCAGGAGAACACTGAAGCTTTCTTT.